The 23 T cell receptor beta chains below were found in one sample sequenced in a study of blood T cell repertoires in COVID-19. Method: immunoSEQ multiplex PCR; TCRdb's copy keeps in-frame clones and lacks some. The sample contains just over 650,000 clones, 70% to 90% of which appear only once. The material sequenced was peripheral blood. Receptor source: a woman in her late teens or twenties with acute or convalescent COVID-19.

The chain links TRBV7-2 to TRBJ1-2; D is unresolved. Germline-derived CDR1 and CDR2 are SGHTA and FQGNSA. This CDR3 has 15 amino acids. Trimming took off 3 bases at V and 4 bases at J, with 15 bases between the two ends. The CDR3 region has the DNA TGTGCCAGCAGCTTGAAATCAGATTTCTCCTATGGCTACACCTTC. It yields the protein CASSLKSDFSYGYTF.

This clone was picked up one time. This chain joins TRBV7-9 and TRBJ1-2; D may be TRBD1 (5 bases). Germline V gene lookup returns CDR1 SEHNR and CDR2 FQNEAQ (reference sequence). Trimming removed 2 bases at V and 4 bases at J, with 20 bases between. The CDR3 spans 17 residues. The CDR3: CASSLSGGATEPYGYTF. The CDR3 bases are TGTGCCAGCAGCTTATCCGGTGGGGCGACAGAACCCTATGGCTACACCTTC.

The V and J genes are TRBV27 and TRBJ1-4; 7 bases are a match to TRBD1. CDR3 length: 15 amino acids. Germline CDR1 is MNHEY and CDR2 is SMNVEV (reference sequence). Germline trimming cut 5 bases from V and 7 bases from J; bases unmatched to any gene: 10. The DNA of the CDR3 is TGTGCCAGCAGTCCCTTACAGGGGAGAGGTGAAAAACTGTTTTTT. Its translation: CASSPLQGRGEKLFF. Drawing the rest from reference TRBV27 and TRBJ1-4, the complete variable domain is EAQVTQNPRYLITVTGKKLTVTCSQNMNHEYMSWYRQDPGLGLRQIYYSMNVEVTDKGDVPEGYKVSRKEKRNFPLILESPSPNQTSLYFCASSPLQGRGEKLFFGSGTQLSVL.

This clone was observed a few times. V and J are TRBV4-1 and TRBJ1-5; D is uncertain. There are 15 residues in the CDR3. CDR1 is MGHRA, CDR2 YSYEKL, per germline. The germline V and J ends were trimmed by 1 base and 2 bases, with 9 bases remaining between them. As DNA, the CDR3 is TGCGCCAGCAGCCAAGGGCGGCTTCGCAATCAGCCCCAGCATTTT. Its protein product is CASSQGRLRNQPQHF.

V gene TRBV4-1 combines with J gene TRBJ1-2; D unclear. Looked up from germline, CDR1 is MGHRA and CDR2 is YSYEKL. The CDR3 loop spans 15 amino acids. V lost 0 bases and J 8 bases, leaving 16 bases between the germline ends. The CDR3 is CASSQDQTSEWGYTF. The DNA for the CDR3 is TGCGCCAGCAGCCAAGATCAAACGTCGGAGTGGGGCTACACCTTC.

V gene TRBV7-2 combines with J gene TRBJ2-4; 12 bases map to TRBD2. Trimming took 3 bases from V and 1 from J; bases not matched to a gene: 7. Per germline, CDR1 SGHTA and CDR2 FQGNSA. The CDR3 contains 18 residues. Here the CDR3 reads CASSFLAGGLAAKNIQYF. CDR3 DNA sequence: TGTGCCAGCAGCTTTCTAGCGGGGGGGCTTGCGGCCAAAAACATTCAGTACTTC.

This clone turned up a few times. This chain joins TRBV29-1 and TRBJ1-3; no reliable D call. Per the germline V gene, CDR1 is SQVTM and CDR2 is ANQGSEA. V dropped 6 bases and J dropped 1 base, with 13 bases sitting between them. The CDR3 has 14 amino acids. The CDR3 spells CSVVAARSGNTIYF. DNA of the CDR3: TGCAGCGTCGTGGCAGCTAGGTCTGGAAACACCATATATTTT.

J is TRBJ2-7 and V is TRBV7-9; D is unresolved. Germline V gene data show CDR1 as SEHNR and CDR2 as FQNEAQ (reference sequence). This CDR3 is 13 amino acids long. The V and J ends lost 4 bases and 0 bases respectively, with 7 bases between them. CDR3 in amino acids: CASSSRFSYEQYF. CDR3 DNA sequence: TGTGCCAGCAGCTCGAGGTTCTCCTACGAGCAGTACTTC.

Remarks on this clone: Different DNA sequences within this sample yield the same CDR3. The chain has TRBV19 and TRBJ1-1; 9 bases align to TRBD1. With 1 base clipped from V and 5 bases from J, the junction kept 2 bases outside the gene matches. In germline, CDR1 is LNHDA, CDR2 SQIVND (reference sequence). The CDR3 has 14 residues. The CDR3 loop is CASSIAGQGTEAFF. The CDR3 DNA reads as TGTGCCAGTAGTATAGCGGGACAGGGAACTGAAGCTTTCTTT.

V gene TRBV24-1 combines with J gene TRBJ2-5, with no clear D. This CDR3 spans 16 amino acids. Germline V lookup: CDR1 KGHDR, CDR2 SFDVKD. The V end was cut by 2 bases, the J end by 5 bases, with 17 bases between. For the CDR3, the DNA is TGTGCCACCAGTGATTCGCCTGCTTCACTCCGGGAGACCCAGTACTTC. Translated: CATSDSPASLRETQYF.

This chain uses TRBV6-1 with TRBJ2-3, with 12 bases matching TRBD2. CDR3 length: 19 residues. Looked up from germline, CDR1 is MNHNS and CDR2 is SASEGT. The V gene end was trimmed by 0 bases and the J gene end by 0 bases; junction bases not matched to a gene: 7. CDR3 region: CASSEARLAGGPSTDTQYF. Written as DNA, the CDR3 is TGTGCCAGCAGTGAAGCACGGCTAGCGGGGGGGCCTAGCACAGATACGCAGTATTTT.

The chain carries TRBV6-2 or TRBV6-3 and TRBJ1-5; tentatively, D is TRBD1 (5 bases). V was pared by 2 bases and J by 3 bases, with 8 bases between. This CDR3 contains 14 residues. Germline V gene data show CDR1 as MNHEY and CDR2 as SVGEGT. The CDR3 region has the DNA TGTGCCAGCAGTTACGAGACAGTCAATCAGCCCCAGCATTTT. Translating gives CASSYETVNQPQHF.

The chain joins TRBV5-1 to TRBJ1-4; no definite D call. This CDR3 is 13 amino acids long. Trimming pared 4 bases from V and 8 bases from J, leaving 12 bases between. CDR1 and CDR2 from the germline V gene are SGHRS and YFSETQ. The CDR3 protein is CASSPGSGEKLFF. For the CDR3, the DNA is TGCGCCAGCAGCCCGGGCAGCGGGGAAAAACTGTTTTTT.

The CDR3 loop reads CASSLVGGNTEAFF. The CDR3 region has the DNA TGTGCCAGCAGCTTAGTCGGGGGGAACACTGAAGCTTTCTTT. The chain uses TRBV5-5 and TRBJ1-1; a possible D gene is TRBD1 (5 bases). The germline V and J ends were trimmed by 2 bases and 1 base, with 9 bases remaining between them. From germline, CDR1 is SGHKS and CDR2 YYEKEE (reference sequence). The CDR3 consists of 14 residues.

CDR3: CASGPQGARHEKLFF. The CDR3 DNA is TGTGCTAGTGGTCCCCAGGGGGCCCGACATGAAAAACTGTTTTTT. V is TRBV12-5 and J is TRBJ1-4; 8 nucleotides match TRBD1. The V gene's germline CDR1 is LGHNT and CDR2 FRNRAP. The CDR3 contains 15 residues. The ends lost 5 bases at V and 6 bases at J; junction bases unmatched: 8. Variable domain in full (rest from reference TRBV12-5 and TRBJ1-4): DARVTQTPRHKVTEMGQEVTMRCQPILGHNTVFWYRQTMMQGLELLAYFRNRAPLDDSGMPKDRFSAEMPDATLATLKIQPSEPRDSAVYFCASGPQGARHEKLFFGSGTQLSVL.

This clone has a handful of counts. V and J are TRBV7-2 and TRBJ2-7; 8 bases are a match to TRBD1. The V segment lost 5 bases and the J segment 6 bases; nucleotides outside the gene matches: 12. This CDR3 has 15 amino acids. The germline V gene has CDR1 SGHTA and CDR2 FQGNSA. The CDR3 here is CASSHRMTGAFEQYF. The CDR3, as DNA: TGTGCCAGCAGCCACCGCATGACAGGGGCCTTCGAGCAGTACTTC. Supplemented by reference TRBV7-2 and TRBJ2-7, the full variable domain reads GAGVSQSPSNKVTEKGKDVELRCDPISGHTALYWYRQSLGQGLEFLIYFQGNSAPDKSGLPSDRFSAERTGGSVSTLTIQRTQQEDSAVYLCASSHRMTGAFEQYFGPGTRLTVT.

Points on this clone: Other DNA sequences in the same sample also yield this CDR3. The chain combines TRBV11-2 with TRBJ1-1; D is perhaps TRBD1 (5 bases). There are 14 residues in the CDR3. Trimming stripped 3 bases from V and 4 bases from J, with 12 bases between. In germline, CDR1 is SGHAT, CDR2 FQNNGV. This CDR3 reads CASSFPGGSTEAFF. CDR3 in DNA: TGTGCCAGCAGCTTTCCGGGGGGGAGCACTGAAGCTTTCTTT. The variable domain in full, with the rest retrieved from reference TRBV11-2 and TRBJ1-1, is EAGVAQSPRYKIIEKRQSVAFWCNPISGHATLYWYQQILGQGPKLLIQFQNNGVVDDSQLPKDRFSAERLKGVDSTLKIQPAKLEDSAVYLCASSFPGGSTEAFFGQGTRLTVV.

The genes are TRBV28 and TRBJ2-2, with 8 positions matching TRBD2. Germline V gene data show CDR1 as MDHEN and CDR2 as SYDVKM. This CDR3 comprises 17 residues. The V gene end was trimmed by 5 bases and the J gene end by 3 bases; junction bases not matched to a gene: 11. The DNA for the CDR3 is TGTGCCAGCAGTCCCTATCCAGCGGGGGCTTACACCGGGGAGCTGTTTTTT. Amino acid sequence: CASSPYPAGAYTGELFF.

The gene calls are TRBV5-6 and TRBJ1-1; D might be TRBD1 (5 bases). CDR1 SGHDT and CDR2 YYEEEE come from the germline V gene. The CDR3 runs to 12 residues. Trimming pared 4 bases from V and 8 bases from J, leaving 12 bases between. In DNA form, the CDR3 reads TGTGCCAGCAGCCCCCAGGGTAGGGAAGCTTTCTTT. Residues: CASSPQGREAFF.

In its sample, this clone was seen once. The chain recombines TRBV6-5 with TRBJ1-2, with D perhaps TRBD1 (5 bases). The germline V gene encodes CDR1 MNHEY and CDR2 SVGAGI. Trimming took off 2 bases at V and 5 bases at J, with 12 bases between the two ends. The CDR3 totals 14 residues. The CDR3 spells CASSYAGTEYGYTF. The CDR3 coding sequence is TGTGCCAGCAGTTACGCCGGGACTGAATATGGCTACACCTTC.

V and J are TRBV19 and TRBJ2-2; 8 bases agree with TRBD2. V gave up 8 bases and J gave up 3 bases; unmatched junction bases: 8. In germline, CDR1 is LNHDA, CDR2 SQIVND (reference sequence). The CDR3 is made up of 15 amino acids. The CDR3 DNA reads TGTGCCAGTCGTTCGACTAGCGCTTACACCGGGGAGCTGTTTTTT. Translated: CASRSTSAYTGELFF.

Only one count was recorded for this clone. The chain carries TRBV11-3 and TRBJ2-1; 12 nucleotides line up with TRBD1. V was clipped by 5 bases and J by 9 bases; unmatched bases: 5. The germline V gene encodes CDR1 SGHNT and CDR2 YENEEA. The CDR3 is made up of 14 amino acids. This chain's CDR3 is CASSLGTGGGEQFF. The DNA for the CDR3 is TGTGCCAGCAGCCTTGGGACAGGGGGCGGTGAGCAGTTCTTC.

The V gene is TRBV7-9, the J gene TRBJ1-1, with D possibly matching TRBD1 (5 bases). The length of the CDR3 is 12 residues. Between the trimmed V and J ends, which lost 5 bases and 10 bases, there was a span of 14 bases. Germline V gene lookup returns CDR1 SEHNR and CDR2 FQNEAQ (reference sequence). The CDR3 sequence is CASSTGRVGAFF. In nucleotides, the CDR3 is TGTGCCAGCAGCACAGGCAGGGTTGGAGCTTTCTTT.